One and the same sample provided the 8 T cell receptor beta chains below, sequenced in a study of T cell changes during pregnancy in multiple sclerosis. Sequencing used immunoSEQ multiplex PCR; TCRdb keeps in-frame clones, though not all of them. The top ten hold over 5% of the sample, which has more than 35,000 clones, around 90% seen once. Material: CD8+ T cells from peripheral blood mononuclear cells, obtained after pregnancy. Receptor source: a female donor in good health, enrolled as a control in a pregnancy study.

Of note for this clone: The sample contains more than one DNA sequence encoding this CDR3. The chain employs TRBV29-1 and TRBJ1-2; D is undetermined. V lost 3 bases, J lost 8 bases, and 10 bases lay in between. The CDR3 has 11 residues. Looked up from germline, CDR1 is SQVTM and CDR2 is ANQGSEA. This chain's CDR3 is CSVESREGYTF. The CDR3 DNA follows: TGCAGCGTTGAGAGTAGGGAGGGCTACACCTTC.

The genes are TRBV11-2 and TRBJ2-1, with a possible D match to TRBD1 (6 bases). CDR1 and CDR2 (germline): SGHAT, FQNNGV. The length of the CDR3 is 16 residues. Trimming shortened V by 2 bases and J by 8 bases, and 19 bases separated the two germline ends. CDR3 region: CASSLTGNSFADEQFF. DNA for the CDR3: TGTGCCAGCAGCTTAACAGGGAATTCTTTTGCGGATGAGCAGTTCTTC.

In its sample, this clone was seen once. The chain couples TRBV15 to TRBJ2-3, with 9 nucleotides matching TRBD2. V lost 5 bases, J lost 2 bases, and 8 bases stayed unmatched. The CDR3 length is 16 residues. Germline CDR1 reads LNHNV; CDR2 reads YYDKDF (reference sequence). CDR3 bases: TGTGCCACCAGCGAGGGGAGCGGGGGGCCCACAGATACGCAGTATTTT. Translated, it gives CATSEGSGGPTDTQYF. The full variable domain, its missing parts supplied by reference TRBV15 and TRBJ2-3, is DAMVIQNPRYQVTQFGKPVTLSCSQTLNHNVMYWYQQKSSQAPKLLFHYYDKDFNNEADTPDNFQSRRPNTSFCFLDIRSPGLGDTAMYLCATSEGSGGPTDTQYFGPGTRLTVL.

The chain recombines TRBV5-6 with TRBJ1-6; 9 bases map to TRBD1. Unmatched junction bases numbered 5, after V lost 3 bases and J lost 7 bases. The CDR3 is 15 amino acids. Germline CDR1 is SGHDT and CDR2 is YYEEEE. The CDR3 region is CASSWGTGSNSPLHF. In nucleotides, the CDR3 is TGTGCCAGCAGCTGGGGGACAGGGTCGAATTCACCCCTCCACTTT.

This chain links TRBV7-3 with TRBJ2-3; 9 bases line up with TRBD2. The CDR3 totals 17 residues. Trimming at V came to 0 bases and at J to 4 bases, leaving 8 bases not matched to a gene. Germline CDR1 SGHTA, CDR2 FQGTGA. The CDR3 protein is CASSLTGGSGGSDTQYF. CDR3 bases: TGTGCCAGCAGCTTAACGGGTGGTAGCGGGGGTTCAGATACGCAGTATTTT.

The CDR3 bases are TGCAGCGTTGAACTTAGAGTCTTCGGGGACAGCTACATCAACTATGGCTACACCTTC. Amino acid sequence: CSVELRVFGDSYINYGYTF. The V gene is TRBV29-1, the J gene TRBJ1-2, with 7 bases identical to TRBD1. Trimming took 2 bases from V and 2 from J; bases not matched to a gene: 20. In germline, CDR1 is SQVTM, CDR2 ANQGSEA. The CDR3 is made up of 19 amino acids.

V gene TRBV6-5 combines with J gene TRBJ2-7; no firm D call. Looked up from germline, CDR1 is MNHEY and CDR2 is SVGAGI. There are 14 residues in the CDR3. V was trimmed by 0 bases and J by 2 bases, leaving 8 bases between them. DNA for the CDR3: TGTGCCAGCAGTTACTCGGGCTATCCCTACGAGCAGTACTTC. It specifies CASSYSGYPYEQYF.

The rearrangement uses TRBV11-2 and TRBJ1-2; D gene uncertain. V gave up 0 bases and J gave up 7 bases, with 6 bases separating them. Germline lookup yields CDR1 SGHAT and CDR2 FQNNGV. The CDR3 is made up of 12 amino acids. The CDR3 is CASSLDSPGYTF. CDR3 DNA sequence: TGTGCCAGCAGCTTAGACAGTCCTGGCTACACCTTC.